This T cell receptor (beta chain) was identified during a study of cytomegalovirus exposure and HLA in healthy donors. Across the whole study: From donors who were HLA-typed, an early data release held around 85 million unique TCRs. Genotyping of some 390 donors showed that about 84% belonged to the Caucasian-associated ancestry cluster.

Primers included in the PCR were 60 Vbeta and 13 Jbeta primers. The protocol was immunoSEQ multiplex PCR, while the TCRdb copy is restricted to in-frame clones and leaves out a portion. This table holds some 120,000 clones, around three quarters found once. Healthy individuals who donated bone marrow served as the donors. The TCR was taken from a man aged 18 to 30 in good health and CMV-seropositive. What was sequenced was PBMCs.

The CDR3 loop reads CASRTSAGTSGEQYF. CDR3 coding DNA: TGTGCCAGCAGAACCTCCGCCGGGACTAGCGGCGAGCAGTACTTC. The gene calls are TRBV27 and TRBJ2-7, with 11 bases aligning to TRBD2. The germline CDR1 and CDR2 sequences are MNHEY and SMNVEV (reference sequence). The CDR3 length is 15 residues. V shed 6 bases and J 6 bases; nucleotides not matched to a gene: 10.